Presented here are 25 T cell receptor beta chains from one specimen sequenced in a study of blood T cell repertoires in COVID-19 (dated by TCRdb to the early 2020s). The method was the immunoSEQ multiplex PCR assay. The table was pulled from immuneACCESS by TCRdb, which kept in-frame rearrangements only. Such tables lose some clones; where checked, under half of the loss comes from unresolved V genes, and the rest has no known cause. The table for this sample lists about 360,000 clones; approximately 86% of them were counted only once. The ten largest clones capture approximately 2.9% of the sample. Specimen: peripheral blood. These receptors were taken from a human donor in a cohort sampled during active COVID-19.

V gene TRBV19 combines with J gene TRBJ2-3, with a weak D call TRBD2 (5 bases). The V and J ends lost 1 base and 0 bases respectively, with 8 bases between them. Germline CDR1 and CDR2: LNHDA and SQIVND (reference sequence). The CDR3 is 15 residues long. As DNA, the CDR3 is TGTGCCAGTAGTATAGCGGGATCTAGCACAGATACGCAGTATTTT. Its protein is CASSIAGSSTDTQYF.

The chain carries TRBV7-9 and TRBJ1-5; 9 nucleotides match TRBD1. From germline, CDR1 is SEHNR and CDR2 FQNEAQ (reference sequence). This CDR3 spans 15 amino acids. V lost 1 base and J lost 6; bases outside the gene matches: 4. The CDR3 is CASSLGTGVGQPQHF. CDR3 nucleotide sequence: TGTGCCAGCAGCTTAGGGACAGGGGTAGGTCAGCCCCAGCATTTT.

V is TRBV24-1 and J is TRBJ2-1; 7 positions agree with TRBD2. This CDR3 contains 14 residues. From germline, CDR1 is KGHDR and CDR2 SFDVKD. The J segment lost 7 bases and the V segment lost 3 bases, leaving 5 bases of the junction unmatched. This CDR3 reads CATSDSTSVNEQFF. The CDR3, as DNA: TGTGCCACCAGTGATAGTACTAGCGTTAATGAGCAGTTCTTC.

The chain is built from TRBV5-1 and TRBJ1-1, with TRBD1 matching 9 bases. With 2 bases clipped from V and 3 bases from J, the junction kept 8 bases outside the gene matches. The CDR3 totals 16 residues. The V gene's germline CDR1 is SGHRS and CDR2 YFSETQ. CDR3 nucleotides: TGCGCCAGCAGCTTCGCCGGGACAGGGCCTCACACTGAAGCTTTCTTT. Translation gives CASSFAGTGPHTEAFF. The variable domain in full, completed from reference TRBV5-1 and TRBJ1-1, reads KAGVTQTPRYLIKTRGQQVTLSCSPISGHRSVSWYQQTPGQGLQFLFEYFSETQRNKGNFPGRFSGRQFSNSRSEMNVSTLELGDSALYLCASSFAGTGPHTEAFFGQGTRLTVV.

The V gene is TRBV10-1, the J gene TRBJ2-5, with TRBD2 matching over 11 bases. The CDR3 runs to 18 residues. From germline, CDR1 is WNHNN and CDR2 SYGVQD (reference sequence). Trimming took 6 bases from V and 2 from J; bases not matched to a gene: 14. CDR3 sequence (DNA): TGCGCCAGCAGAGGGCTAGCGGGGGGCCCATGTTTACAAGAGACCCAGTACTTC. Protein product: CASRGLAGGPCLQETQYF.

The chain has TRBV5-1 and TRBJ2-3; TRBD1 might be the D (5 bases). CDR3 length equals 15 residues. Germline CDR1 SGHRS, CDR2 YFSETQ. The V end lost 1 base, the J end lost 4 bases, and 13 bases lay between the germline ends. CDR3 loop: CASSLYWGDSDTQYF. CDR3 DNA: TGCGCCAGCAGCTTGTACTGGGGCGATTCAGATACGCAGTATTTT.

V gene TRBV5-1 combines with J gene TRBJ2-5, with 9 bases matching TRBD2. J lost 5 bases, V lost 0 bases, and 14 bases had no gene match. The V gene's germline CDR1 is SGHRS and CDR2 YFSETQ. The CDR3 is 18 amino acids. DNA of the CDR3: TGCGCCAGCAGCTTGGGGGTAGCGGGGGCCCCAGGGCACGAGACCCAGTACTTC. Translation gives CASSLGVAGAPGHETQYF.

The chain carries TRBV28 and TRBJ2-3; D remains ambiguous. The V and J ends lost 8 bases and 2 bases respectively, with 11 bases between them. Looked up from germline, CDR1 is MDHEN and CDR2 is SYDVKM. The CDR3 is 13 amino acids. In DNA, the CDR3 is TGTGCCAGCCTTTCCTTGGCCACAGATACGCAGTATTTT. Protein sequence: CASLSLATDTQYF.

This sequence joins TRBV5-6 and TRBJ1-4; D remains unclear. Germline assignment: CDR1 SGHDT and CDR2 YYEEEE. The CDR3 runs 16 residues. V lost 4 bases and J lost 0, with 13 bases in between. This CDR3 reads CASSPGADSTNEKLFF. CDR3 nucleotide sequence: TGTGCCAGCAGCCCTGGCGCGGACTCAACTAATGAAAAACTGTTTTTT. Combining the CDR3 with reference TRBV5-6 and TRBJ1-4 gives the whole variable domain DAGVTQSPTHLIKTRGQQVTLRCSPKSGHDTVSWYQQALGQGPQFIFQYYEEEERQRGNFPDRFSGHQFPNYSSELNVNALLLGDSALYLCASSPGADSTNEKLFFGSGTQLSVL.

CDR3 region: CASSSPRGGYTF. The CDR3 bases are TGTGCCAGCAGCTCCCCTCGGGGTGGCTACACCTTC. This chain uses TRBV5-5 with TRBJ1-2; D gene unclear. The germline V gene has CDR1 SGHKS and CDR2 YYEKEE (reference sequence). The V end was cut by 3 bases, the J end by 7 bases, with 10 bases between. This CDR3 region has 12 residues.

This clone was counted once. The rearrangement joins TRBV5-4 to TRBJ1-2; maybe TRBD1 (6 bases). CDR1 is SGHNT and CDR2 is YYREEE in the germline V gene (reference sequence). V lost 0 bases and J 7 bases, leaving 19 bases between the germline ends. This CDR3 is 16 amino acids long. CDR3 DNA sequence: TGTGCCAGCAGCTTGGGGGGTAACAGGGCAGGCCGTGGCTACACCTTC. Translation: CASSLGGNRAGRGYTF.

The rearrangement joins TRBV9 to TRBJ2-3; the D gene is possibly TRBD2 (6 bases). Trimming removed 4 bases from V and 11 bases from J, with 17 bases in between. The CDR3 has 13 residues. CDR1 and CDR2 from the germline V gene are SGDLS and YYNGEE. This CDR3 is CASSPGGAGMQYF. CDR3 DNA sequence: TGTGCCAGCAGCCCTGGCGGGGCGGGAATGCAGTATTTT.

This chain joins TRBV27 and TRBJ2-7, with TRBD2 identical over 12 bases. This CDR3 region has 15 residues. V lost 5 bases to trimming and J lost 2 bases; unmatched junction nucleotides: 4. From germline, CDR1 is MNHEY and CDR2 SMNVEV (reference sequence). CDR3 sequence (DNA): TGTGCCAGCAGTCCAGGACTAGCGGGACCCTACGAGCAGTACTTC. Translating it yields CASSPGLAGPYEQYF.

V gene TRBV7-8 combines with J gene TRBJ2-7; 12 bases map to TRBD2. This CDR3 is built from 13 residues. J gave up 6 bases and V 5 bases, and 2 bases lay outside the gene matches. In germline, CDR1 is SGHVS, CDR2 FQNEAQ. CDR3 protein: CASSPGLAGEQYF. The CDR3 DNA sequence: TGTGCCAGCAGCCCGGGACTAGCGGGCGAGCAGTACTTC.

The chain links TRBV2 to TRBJ2-5; tentatively, D is TRBD1 (5 bases). V was shortened by 6 bases and J by 1 base, with 15 bases between the two germline ends. CDR3 size: 15 residues. Germline loops: CDR1 SNHLY, CDR2 FYNNEI. The CDR3 coding sequence is TGTGCCAGCAGCGAGTTAGTGACAGCCCAAGAGACCCAGTACTTC. Translation gives CASSELVTAQETQYF.

The chain uses TRBV27 and TRBJ2-7; D is undetermined. Germline loops: CDR1 MNHEY, CDR2 SMNVEV (reference sequence). V was trimmed by 6 bases and J by 6 bases, leaving 15 bases between them. The CDR3 runs to 13 residues. The CDR3, as DNA: TGTGCCAGCAGACGGGTACCCAGCCGCGAGCAGTACTTC. Amino acids: CASRRVPSREQYF.

A single count supports this clone. V is TRBV24-1 and J is TRBJ1-2; 9 bases match TRBD1. Trimming removed 3 bases from V and 1 base from J; junction bases left unmatched: 2. The CDR3 extends over 15 amino acids. Germline loops: CDR1 KGHDR, CDR2 SFDVKD. CDR3 amino acids: CATSDQTGGNYGYTF. The DNA of the CDR3 is TGTGCCACCAGTGATCAGACAGGGGGTAACTATGGCTACACCTTC.

The J gene is TRBJ1-4, the V gene TRBV7-2, with D perhaps matching TRBD1 (5 bases). V lost 1 base, J lost 8 bases, and 14 bases lay in between. The CDR3 length is 15 residues. Germline loops: CDR1 SGHTA, CDR2 FQGNSA. The CDR3 region has the DNA TGTGCCAGCAGCTTAGGCGGGGCCGATGGGGAAAAACTGTTTTTT. Protein product: CASSLGGADGEKLFF.

The chain couples TRBV5-4 to TRBJ1-2; TRBD1 is a possible D gene (6 bases). The germline V and J ends were trimmed by 0 bases and 3 bases, with 12 bases remaining between them. The CDR3 has 15 amino acids. Germline CDR1 reads SGHNT; CDR2 reads YYREEE (reference sequence). CDR3 protein: CASSLEPGADYGYTF. The CDR3 DNA sequence: TGTGCCAGCAGCTTGGAGCCAGGGGCGGACTATGGCTACACCTTC.

The chain recombines TRBV19 with TRBJ2-3; the match to TRBD2 covers 13 bases. The CDR3 length is 16 residues. Germline lookup yields CDR1 LNHDA and CDR2 SQIVND (reference sequence). V lost 4 bases and J lost 4; bases outside the gene matches: 5. CDR3 residues: CASSKGLAGVPDTQYF. CDR3 bases: TGTGCCAGTAGTAAAGGACTAGCGGGAGTTCCAGATACGCAGTATTTT.

CDR3: CASSSSGTVNTGELFF. CDR3 sequence (DNA): TGCGCCAGCAGCTCCTCCGGGACAGTTAACACCGGGGAGCTGTTTTTT. The gene calls are TRBV5-1 and TRBJ2-2; 7 nucleotides line up with TRBD1. From germline, CDR1 is SGHRS and CDR2 YFSETQ. This CDR3 has 16 amino acids. V dropped 3 bases and J dropped 2; count of bases not matched to a gene: 7.

The chain recombines TRBV5-6 with TRBJ1-1; D ambiguous. The germline V gene has CDR1 SGHDT and CDR2 YYEEEE. With 1 base removed from V and 3 bases from J, the gap between germline ends came to 7 bases. The CDR3 totals 13 residues. CDR3 in DNA: TGTGCCAGCAGCTTGACGAGGGACACTGAAGCTTTCTTT. The encoded protein is CASSLTRDTEAFF.

This chain uses TRBV5-1 with TRBJ2-5; possibly TRBD1 for D (5 bases). Trimming removed 4 bases at V and 0 bases at J, with 13 bases between. This CDR3 is 15 amino acids long. Germline assignment: CDR1 SGHRS and CDR2 YFSETQ. The chain's CDR3 is CASSPGISYQETQYF. As DNA, the CDR3 is TGCGCCAGCAGCCCAGGGATATCGTACCAAGAGACCCAGTACTTC.

The V and J genes are TRBV29-1 and TRBJ2-3, with 7 positions matching TRBD2. Germline V gives CDR1 SQVTM, CDR2 ANQGSEA. V dropped 3 bases and J dropped 4; count of bases not matched to a gene: 7. The CDR3 totals 14 residues. The DNA for the CDR3 is TGCAGCGTTGAGGGGAGGGCCCAGGCAGATACGCAGTATTTT. Encoded protein: CSVEGRAQADTQYF.

V usage is TRBV5-1 and J usage is TRBJ2-1, with 10 bases fitting TRBD1. The J segment lost 8 bases and the V segment lost 0 bases, leaving 5 bases of the junction unmatched. Germline CDR1 is SGHRS and CDR2 is YFSETQ. The CDR3 consists of 15 residues. The CDR3 region has the DNA TGCGCCAGCAGCTTGGGGGACAGGGGTATCGATGAGCAGTTCTTC. Its translation is CASSLGDRGIDEQFF.